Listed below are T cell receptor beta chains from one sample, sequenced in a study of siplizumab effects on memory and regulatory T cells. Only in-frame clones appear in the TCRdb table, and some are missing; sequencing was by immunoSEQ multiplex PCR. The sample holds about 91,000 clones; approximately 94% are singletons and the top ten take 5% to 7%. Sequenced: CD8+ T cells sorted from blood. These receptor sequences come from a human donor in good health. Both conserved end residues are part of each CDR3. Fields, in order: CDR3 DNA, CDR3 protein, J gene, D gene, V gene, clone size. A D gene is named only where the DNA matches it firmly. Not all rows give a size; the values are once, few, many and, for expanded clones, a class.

TGTGCTAGTGGTTTCTTCCCGGGACGGGCGACTGACACTGAAGCTTTCTTT CASGFFPGRATDTEAFF TRBJ1-1 . TRBV12-5 .
TGTGCCAGCGGGGTGGGGTCCTACAATGAGCAGTTCTTC CASGVGSYNEQFF TRBJ2-1 . TRBV19 .
TGCGCCAGCAGTTTTAGCGGGGAGATCGACTACGAGCAGTACTTC CASSFSGEIDYEQYF TRBJ2-7 TRBD2 TRBV5-1 .
TGTGCCAGCAGCCAAGGTGTTGCAAGCTCCTACAATGAGCAGTTCTTC CASSQGVASSYNEQFF TRBJ2-1 . TRBV14 .
TGCGCCAGCAGCCAAGAATTTACAGGGGGCGCATATGGCTACACCTTC CASSQEFTGGAYGYTF TRBJ1-2 TRBD1 TRBV4-1 .
TGTGCCAGCAGTTATGAGGGTTTGTATGGCTACACCTTC CASSYEGLYGYTF TRBJ1-2 . TRBV6-5 .
TGCGCCAGCAGCCAAGGCGCTAGCGGGATGGCGGCAGATACGCAGTATTTT CASSQGASGMAADTQYF TRBJ2-3 TRBD2 TRBV4-3 .
TGCGCCAGCAGCTTGCAGGCCAGTGGGGAGCAGTACTTC CASSLQASGEQYF TRBJ2-7 . TRBV5-1 once
TGTGCCAGCAGCTTAGACCGGGACAGGGGCCTCTACGAGCAGTACTTC CASSLDRDRGLYEQYF TRBJ2-7 TRBD1 TRBV7-9 .
TGTGCCAGTAGGATATTGGCAGACATGAACACTGAAGCTTTCTTT CASRILADMNTEAFF TRBJ1-1 . TRBV19 .
TGTGCCAGCAGCCCTCGACAGGGAACCTACGAGCAGTACTTC CASSPRQGTYEQYF TRBJ2-7 TRBD1 TRBV11-3 .
TGTGCCAGTAGTCCGGGGCCCCTTAACTATGGCTACACCTTC CASSPGPLNYGYTF TRBJ1-2 . TRBV19 .
TGTGCCAGCAGCCACCGGCGGGAGTCCCACGAGCAGTACTTC CASSHRRESHEQYF TRBJ2-7 TRBD2 TRBV27 .
TGTGCCAGCAGCTTAGCGACCTTTGGACAGGGGTCCGGGGAGCTGTTTTTT CASSLATFGQGSGELFF TRBJ2-2 TRBD1 TRBV11-2 .
TGTGCCAGCAGCACCGTACAGGGACCCTACGAGCAGTACTTC CASSTVQGPYEQYF TRBJ2-7 . TRBV27 .
TGTGCCAGCAGCCGAGGACACCAGAACACTGAAGCTTTCTTT CASSRGHQNTEAFF TRBJ1-1 . TRBV14 .
TGTGCCAGCAGTTTTATCGAAGGCTACGAGCAGTACTTC CASSFIEGYEQYF TRBJ2-7 . TRBV27 .
TGTGCCAGCAGTTTACTCTCAGGACAGGAAGCTTTCTTT CASSLLSGQEAFF TRBJ1-1 . TRBV27 .
TGTGCCAGCAGATCTATCGGGACAGGCCAAGAGACCCAGTACTTC CASRSIGTGQETQYF TRBJ2-5 TRBD1 TRBV27 .
TGTGCCAGCAGCCCCGCGAGGCTCAATGAGCAGTTCTTC CASSPARLNEQFF TRBJ2-1 . TRBV27 once
TGTGCCAGCAGCTTATATGGGGAAAGCTCCTACAATGAGCAGTTCTTC CASSLYGESSYNEQFF TRBJ2-1 . TRBV7-2 .
TGTGCCAGCAGTGAATTGGGTAGAGGGACCGGGGAGCTGTTTTTT CASSELGRGTGELFF TRBJ2-2 . TRBV6-1 .